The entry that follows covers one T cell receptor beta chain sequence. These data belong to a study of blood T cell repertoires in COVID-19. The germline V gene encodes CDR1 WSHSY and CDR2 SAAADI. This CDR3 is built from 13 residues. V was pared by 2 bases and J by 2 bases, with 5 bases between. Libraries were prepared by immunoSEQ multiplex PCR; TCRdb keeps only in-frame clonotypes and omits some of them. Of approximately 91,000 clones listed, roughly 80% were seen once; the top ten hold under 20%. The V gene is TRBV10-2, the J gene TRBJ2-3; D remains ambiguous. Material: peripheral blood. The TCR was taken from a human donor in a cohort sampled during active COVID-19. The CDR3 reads CASSEVITDTQYF. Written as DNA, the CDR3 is TGCGCCAGCAGTGAGGTTATCACAGATACGCAGTATTTT.